The T cell receptor (beta chain) under discussion was sequenced for a study of cytomegalovirus exposure and HLA in healthy donors. Turning to the study itself: Drawn from HLA-typed donors, 80 million to 100 million unique TCRs were held in an early data release. Approximately 81% of 398 genotyped donors fell in the Caucasian-associated ancestry cluster.

CDR1 is SGDLS, CDR2 YYNGEE, per germline. Trimming pared 3 bases from V and 0 bases from J, leaving 9 bases between. The CDR3 sequence is 14 residues long. On this clone: Its matching antigen is unknown.

General study results and limits: Published work reported that the classifier diagnosed cytomegalovirus status with high specificity and sensitivity. Presence/absence comparisons presumed near-even sequencing depth among donors.

The primer mix had 60 Vbeta and 13 Jbeta primers. The assay was immunoSEQ multiplex PCR, and TCRdb's table has in-frame clones only and misses some. This repertoire shows about 170,000 clones, 82% found once; its top ten account for approximately 1.4%. This chain joins TRBV9 and TRBJ1-1, with D hard to call. Sequencing used PBMCs. The receptor was isolated from a girl aged 5-17 years in good health and CMV-seropositive. Here the CDR3 reads CASSDGGLNTEAFF. CDR3 nucleotide sequence: TGTGCCAGCAGCGATGGAGGTCTGAACACTGAAGCTTTCTTT.